This entry features one T cell receptor beta chain sequence. The target antigen is unknown. The sample comes from a study of cytomegalovirus exposure and HLA in healthy donors. Overall study findings and caveats: Because they were indistinguishable, some V segments, including TRBV6-2 and TRBV6-3, were excluded. Reports described diagnosis of cytomegalovirus status by the classifier as highly specific and sensitive.

PCR employed 60 Vbeta and 13 Jbeta primers. TCRdb's table, derived via immunoSEQ multiplex PCR, lists solely in-frame clones and lacks some. Seen here are some 120,000 clones, around 81% observed once, and the top ten hold 3.9%. Whereas donors were nominally healthy upon sampling, unrecorded immune exposures were probable. This CDR3 is built from 17 residues. The germline CDR1 and CDR2 sequences are GTSNPN and SVGIG (reference sequence). J gave up 5 bases and V 3 bases, and 14 bases lay outside the gene matches. Sequencing was carried out using PBMCs. This chain joins TRBV30 and TRBJ2-1; 9 bases fit TRBD2. This sequence originates from a woman in her 30s in good health and CMV-seronegative. The CDR3 DNA sequence: TGTGCCTGGAGCCCTCCGGGACTAGCATCGAGAGACAATGAGCAGTTCTTC. It yields the protein CAWSPPGLASRDNEQFF. Full variable domain (remainder filled in from reference TRBV30 and TRBJ2-1): SQTIHQWPATLVQPVGSPLSLECTVEGTSNPNLYWYRQAAGRGLQLLFYSVGIGQISSEVPQNLSASRPQDRQFILSSKKLLLSDSGFYLCAWSPPGLASRDNEQFFGPGTRLTVL.